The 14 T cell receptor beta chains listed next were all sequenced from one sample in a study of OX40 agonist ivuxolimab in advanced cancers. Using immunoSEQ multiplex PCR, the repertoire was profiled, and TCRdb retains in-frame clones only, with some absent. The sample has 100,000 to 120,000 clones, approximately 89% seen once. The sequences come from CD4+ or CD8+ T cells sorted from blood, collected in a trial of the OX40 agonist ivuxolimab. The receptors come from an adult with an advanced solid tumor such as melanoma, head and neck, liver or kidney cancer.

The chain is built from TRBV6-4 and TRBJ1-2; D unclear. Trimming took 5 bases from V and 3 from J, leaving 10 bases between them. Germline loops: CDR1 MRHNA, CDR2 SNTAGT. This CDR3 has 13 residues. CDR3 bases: TGTGCCAGCAGTCGAGGACTACACTATGGCTACACCTTC. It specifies CASSRGLHYGYTF.

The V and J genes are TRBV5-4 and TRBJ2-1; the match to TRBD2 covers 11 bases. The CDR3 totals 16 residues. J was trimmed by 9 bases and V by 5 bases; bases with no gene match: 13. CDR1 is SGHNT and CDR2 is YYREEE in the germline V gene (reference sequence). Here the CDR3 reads CASRSGTSGRVGEQFF. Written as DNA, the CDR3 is TGTGCCAGCAGAAGCGGAACTAGCGGGAGAGTTGGTGAGCAGTTCTTC.

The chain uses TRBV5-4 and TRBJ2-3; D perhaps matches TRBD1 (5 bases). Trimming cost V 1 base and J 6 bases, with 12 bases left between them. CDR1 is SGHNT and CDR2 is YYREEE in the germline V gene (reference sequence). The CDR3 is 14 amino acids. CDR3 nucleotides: TGTGCCAGCAGCTTGCCCAAAGGGGCTGATACGCAGTATTTT. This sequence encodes CASSLPKGADTQYF.

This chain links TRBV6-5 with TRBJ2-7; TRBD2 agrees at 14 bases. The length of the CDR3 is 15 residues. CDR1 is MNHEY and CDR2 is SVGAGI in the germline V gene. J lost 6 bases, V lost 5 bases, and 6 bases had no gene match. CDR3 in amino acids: CASSPDGLAGGEQYF. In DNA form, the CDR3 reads TGTGCCAGCAGTCCCGATGGACTAGCGGGAGGCGAGCAGTACTTC.

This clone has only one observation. CDR3 coding DNA: TGTGCCTGGAGTGAGGGGGCCGGCTACGAGCAGTACTTC. As protein: CAWSEGAGYEQYF. The rearrangement links TRBV30 to TRBJ2-7; TRBD1 agrees at 7 bases. This CDR3 is built from 13 residues. Germline V gives CDR1 GTSNPN, CDR2 SVGIG (reference sequence). The junction had 3 bases not matched to a gene; V was cut back by 1 base and J by 3 bases. Complete variable domain (other parts from reference TRBV30 and TRBJ2-7): SQTIHQWPATLVQPVGSPLSLECTVEGTSNPNLYWYRQAAGRGLQLLFYSVGIGQISSEVPQNLSASRPQDRQFILSSKKLLLSDSGFYLCAWSEGAGYEQYFGPGTRLTVT.

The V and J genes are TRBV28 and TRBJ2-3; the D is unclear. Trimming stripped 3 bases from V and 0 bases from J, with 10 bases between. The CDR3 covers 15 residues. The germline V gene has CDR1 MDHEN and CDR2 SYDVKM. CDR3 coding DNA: TGTGCCAGCAGTTTGGGCGGATCTAGCACAGATACGCAGTATTTT. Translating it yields CASSLGGSSTDTQYF.

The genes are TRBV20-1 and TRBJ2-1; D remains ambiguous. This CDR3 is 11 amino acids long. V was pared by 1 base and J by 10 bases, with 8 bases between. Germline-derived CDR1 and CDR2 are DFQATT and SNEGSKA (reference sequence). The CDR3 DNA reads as TGCAGTGCTAGAGTACAGCCAGAGCAGTTCTTC. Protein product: CSARVQPEQFF.

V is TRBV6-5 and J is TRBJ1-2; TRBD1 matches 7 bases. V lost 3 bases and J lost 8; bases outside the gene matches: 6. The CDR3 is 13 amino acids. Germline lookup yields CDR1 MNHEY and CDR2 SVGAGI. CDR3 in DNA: TGTGCCAGCAGTTATACAGGGGTCTTGGGCTACACCTTC. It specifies CASSYTGVLGYTF.

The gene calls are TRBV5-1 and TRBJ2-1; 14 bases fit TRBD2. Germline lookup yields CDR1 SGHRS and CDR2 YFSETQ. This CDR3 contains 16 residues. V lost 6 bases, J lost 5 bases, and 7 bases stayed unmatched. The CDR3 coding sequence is TGCGCCAGCACCGGGACTAGCGGGAGTTGGAACAATGAGCAGTTCTTC. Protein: CASTGTSGSWNNEQFF.

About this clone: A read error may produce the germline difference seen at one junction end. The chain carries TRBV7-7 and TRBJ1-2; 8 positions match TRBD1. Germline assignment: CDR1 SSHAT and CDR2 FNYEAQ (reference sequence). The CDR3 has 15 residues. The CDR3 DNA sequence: TGTGCTAGCAGCTCCCGACAGGGGAGTAACTATGGCTACACCTTC. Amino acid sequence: CASSSRQGSNYGYTF.

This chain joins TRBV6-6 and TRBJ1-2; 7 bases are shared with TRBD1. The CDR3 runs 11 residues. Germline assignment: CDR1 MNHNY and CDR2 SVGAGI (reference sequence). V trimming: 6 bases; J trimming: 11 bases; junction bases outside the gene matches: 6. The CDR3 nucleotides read TGTGCCAGCAGGGACAGGTCCCCGTACACCTTC. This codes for CASRDRSPYTF.

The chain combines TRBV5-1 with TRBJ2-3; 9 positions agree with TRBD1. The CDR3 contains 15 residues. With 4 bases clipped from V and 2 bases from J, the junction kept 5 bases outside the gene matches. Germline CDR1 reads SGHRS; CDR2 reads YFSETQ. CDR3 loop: CASSQQGATTDTQYF. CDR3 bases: TGCGCCAGCAGCCAACAGGGGGCAACCACAGATACGCAGTATTTT.

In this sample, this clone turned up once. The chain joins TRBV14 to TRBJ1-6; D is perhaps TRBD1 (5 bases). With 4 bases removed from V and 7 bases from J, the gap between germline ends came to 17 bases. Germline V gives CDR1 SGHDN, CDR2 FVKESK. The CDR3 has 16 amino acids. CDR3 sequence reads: CASSLNSPGQNSPLHF. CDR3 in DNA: TGTGCCAGCAGCCTCAATAGCCCAGGACAAAATTCACCCCTCCACTTT.

The CDR3, as DNA: TGCGCCAGCAGCTGGGGACAGGGAGGCGAAAAACTGTTTTTT. Translation gives CASSWGQGGEKLFF. The V call is TRBV5-1, the J call TRBJ1-4, with TRBD1 identical over 9 bases. The CDR3 runs to 14 residues. In germline, CDR1 is SGHRS, CDR2 YFSETQ. V trimming: 3 bases; J trimming: 8 bases; junction bases outside the gene matches: 5.